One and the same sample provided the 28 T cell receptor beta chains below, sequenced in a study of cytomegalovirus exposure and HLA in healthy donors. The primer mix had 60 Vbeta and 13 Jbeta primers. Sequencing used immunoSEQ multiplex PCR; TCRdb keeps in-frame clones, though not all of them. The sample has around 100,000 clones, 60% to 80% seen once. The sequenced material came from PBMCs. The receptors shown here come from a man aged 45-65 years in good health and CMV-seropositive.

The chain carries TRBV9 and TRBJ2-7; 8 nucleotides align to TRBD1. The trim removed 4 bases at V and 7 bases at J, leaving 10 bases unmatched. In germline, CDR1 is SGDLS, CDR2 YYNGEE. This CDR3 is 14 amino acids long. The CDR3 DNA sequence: TGTGCCAGCAGCCCAGACAGGGGTGGGCGTGAGCAGTACTTC. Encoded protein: CASSPDRGGREQYF.

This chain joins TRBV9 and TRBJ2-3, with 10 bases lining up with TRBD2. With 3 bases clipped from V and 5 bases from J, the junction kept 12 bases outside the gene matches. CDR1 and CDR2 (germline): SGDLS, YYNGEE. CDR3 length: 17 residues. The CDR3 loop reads CASSGPSGLALVDTQYF. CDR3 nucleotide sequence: TGTGCCAGCAGCGGCCCCTCGGGACTAGCGTTGGTAGATACGCAGTATTTT. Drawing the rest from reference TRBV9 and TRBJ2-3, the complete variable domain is DSGVTQTPKHLITATGQRVTLRCSPRSGDLSVYWYQQSLDQGLQFLIQYYNGEERAKGNILERFSAQQFPDLHSELNLSSLELGDSALYFCASSGPSGLALVDTQYFGPGTRLTVL.

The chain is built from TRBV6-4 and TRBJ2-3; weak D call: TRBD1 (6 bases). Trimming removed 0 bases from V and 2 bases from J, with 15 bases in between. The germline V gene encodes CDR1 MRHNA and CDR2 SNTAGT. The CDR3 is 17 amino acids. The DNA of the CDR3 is TGTGCCAGCAGTGACTCGGTCAGGGGAATGGCCACAGATACGCAGTATTTT. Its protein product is CASSDSVRGMATDTQYF.

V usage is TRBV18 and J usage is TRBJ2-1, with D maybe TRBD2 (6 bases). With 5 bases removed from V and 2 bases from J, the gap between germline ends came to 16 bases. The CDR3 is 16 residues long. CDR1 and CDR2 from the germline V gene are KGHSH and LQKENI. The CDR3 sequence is CASSSRTGDAYNEQFF. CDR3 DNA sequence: TGTGCCAGCTCATCCCGGACGGGGGATGCCTACAATGAGCAGTTCTTC.

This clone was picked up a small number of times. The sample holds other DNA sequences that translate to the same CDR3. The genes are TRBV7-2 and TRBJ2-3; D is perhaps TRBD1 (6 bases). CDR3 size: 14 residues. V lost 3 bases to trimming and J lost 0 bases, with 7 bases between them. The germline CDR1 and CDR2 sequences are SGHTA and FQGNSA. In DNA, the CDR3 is TGTGCCAGCAGCTTGCAGGGGAGCACAGATACGCAGTATTTT. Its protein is CASSLQGSTDTQYF.

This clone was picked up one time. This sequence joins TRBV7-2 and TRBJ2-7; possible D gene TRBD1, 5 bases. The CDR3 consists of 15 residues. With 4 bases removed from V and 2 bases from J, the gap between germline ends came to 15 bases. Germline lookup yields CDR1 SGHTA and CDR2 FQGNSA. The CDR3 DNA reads TGTGCCAGCAGCTGGATGGCGCAGGGCCCCTACGAGCAGTACTTC. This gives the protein CASSWMAQGPYEQYF.

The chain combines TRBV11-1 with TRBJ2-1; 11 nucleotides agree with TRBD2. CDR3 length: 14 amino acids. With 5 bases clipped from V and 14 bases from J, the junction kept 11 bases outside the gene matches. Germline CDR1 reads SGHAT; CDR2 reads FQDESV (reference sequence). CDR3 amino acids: CASSPGPNSGREFF. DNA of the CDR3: TGTGCCAGCAGCCCAGGCCCAAATAGCGGGAGGGAGTTCTTC.

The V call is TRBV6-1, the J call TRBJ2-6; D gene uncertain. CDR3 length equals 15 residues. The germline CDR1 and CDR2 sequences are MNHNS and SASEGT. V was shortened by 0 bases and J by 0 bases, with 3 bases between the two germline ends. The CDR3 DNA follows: TGTGCCAGCAGTGAAGCTAGCTCTGGGGCCAACGTCCTGACTTTC. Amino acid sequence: CASSEASSGANVLTF.

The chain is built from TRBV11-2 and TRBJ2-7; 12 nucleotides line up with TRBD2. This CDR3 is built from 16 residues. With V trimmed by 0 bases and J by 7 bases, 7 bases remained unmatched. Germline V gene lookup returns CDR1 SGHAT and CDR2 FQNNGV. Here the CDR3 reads CASSLEGLAGGFEQYF. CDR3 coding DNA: TGTGCCAGCAGCTTAGAAGGGCTAGCGGGAGGGTTTGAGCAGTACTTC.

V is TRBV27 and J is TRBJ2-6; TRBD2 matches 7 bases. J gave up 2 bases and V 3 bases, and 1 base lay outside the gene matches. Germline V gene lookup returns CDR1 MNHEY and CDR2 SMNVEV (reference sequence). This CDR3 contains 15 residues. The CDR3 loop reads CASSFAGAGANVLTF. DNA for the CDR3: TGTGCCAGCAGTTTTGCGGGGGCTGGGGCCAACGTCCTGACTTTC. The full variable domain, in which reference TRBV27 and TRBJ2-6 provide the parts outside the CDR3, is EAQVTQNPRYLITVTGKKLTVTCSQNMNHEYMSWYRQDPGLGLRQIYYSMNVEVTDKGDVPEGYKVSRKEKRNFPLILESPSPNQTSLYFCASSFAGAGANVLTFGAGSRLTVL.

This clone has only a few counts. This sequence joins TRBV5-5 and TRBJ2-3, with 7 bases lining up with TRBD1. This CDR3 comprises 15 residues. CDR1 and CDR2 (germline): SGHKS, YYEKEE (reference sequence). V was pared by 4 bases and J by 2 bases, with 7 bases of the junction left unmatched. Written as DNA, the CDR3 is TGTGCCAGCAGCCTCCGGACAGGTACCACAGATACGCAGTATTTT. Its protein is CASSLRTGTTDTQYF.

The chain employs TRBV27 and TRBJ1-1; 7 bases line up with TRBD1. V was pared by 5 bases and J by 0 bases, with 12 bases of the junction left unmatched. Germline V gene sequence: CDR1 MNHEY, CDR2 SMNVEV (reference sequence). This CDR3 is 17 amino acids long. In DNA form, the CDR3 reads TGTGCCAGCAGTCTAGCCTCCGGACAGGTGATGAACACTGAAGCTTTCTTT. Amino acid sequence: CASSLASGQVMNTEAFF.

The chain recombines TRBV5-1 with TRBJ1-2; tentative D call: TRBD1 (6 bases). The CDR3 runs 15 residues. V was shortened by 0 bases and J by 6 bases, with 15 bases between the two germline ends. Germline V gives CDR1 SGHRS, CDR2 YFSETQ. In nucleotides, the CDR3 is TGCGCCAGCAGCTTGGCCAGGGGACAATTGGATGGCTACACCTTC. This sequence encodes CASSLARGQLDGYTF.

CDR3: CASTSLRGGINEQYF. CDR3 sequence (DNA): TGCGCCAGCACCTCCCTTCGGGGAGGAATAAACGAGCAGTACTTC. The genes are TRBV5-1 and TRBJ2-7; TRBD2 is a possible D gene (6 bases). Looked up from germline, CDR1 is SGHRS and CDR2 is YFSETQ. V was trimmed by 6 bases and J by 5 bases, leaving 21 bases between them. The CDR3 has 15 amino acids. The entire variable domain, with the rest obtained from reference TRBV5-1 and TRBJ2-7, is as follows: KAGVTQTPRYLIKTRGQQVTLSCSPISGHRSVSWYQQTPGQGLQFLFEYFSETQRNKGNFPGRFSGRQFSNSRSEMNVSTLELGDSALYLCASTSLRGGINEQYFGPGTRLTVT.

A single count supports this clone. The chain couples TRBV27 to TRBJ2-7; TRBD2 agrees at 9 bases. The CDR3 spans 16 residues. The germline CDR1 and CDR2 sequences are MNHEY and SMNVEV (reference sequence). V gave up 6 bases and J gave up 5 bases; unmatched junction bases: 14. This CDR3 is CASSLGGLAGLNEQYF. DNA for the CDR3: TGTGCCAGCAGCCTAGGGGGGCTAGCGGGGTTGAACGAGCAGTACTTC.

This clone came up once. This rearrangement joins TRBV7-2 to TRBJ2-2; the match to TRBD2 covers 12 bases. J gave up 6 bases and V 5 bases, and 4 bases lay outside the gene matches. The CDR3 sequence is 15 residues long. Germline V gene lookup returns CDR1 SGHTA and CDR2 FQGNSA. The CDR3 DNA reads TGTGCCAGCAGCCCTAGCGGGAGGGCCGCCGGGGAGCTGTTTTTT. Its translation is CASSPSGRAAGELFF.

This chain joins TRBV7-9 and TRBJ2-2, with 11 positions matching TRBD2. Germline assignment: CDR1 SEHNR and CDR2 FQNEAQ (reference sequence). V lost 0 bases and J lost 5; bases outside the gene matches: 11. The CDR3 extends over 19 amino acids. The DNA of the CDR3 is TGTGCCAGCAGCTTAGCGAAACTTAGCGGGAGGGCCAGGACCGGGGAGCTGTTTTTT. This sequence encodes CASSLAKLSGRARTGELFF. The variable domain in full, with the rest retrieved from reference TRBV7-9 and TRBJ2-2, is DTGVSQNPRHKITKRGQNVTFRCDPISEHNRLYWYRQTLGQGPEFLTYFQNEAQLEKSRLLSDRFSAERPKGSFSTLEIQRTEQGDSAMYLCASSLAKLSGRARTGELFFGEGSRLTVL.

The CDR3 loop is CASSPTSGQDEQYF. In DNA form, the CDR3 reads TGTGCCAGCTCACCGACTAGCGGGCAGGACGAGCAGTACTTC. V usage is TRBV18 and J usage is TRBJ2-7, with 10 bases that match TRBD2. V was clipped by 3 bases and J by 5 bases; unmatched bases: 4. This CDR3 contains 14 residues. Germline V gene sequence: CDR1 KGHSH, CDR2 LQKENI.

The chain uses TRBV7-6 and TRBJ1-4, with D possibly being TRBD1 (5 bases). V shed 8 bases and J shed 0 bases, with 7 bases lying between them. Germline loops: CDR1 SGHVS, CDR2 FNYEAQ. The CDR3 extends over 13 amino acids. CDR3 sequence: CASSRATNEKLFF. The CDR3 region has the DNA TGTGCCAGCTCCAGGGCAACTAATGAAAAACTGTTTTTT.

CDR3 sequence reads: CASYQQGALNQPQHF. For the CDR3, the DNA is TGTGCCAGTTACCAACAGGGGGCCCTCAATCAGCCCCAGCATTTT. The chain recombines TRBV27 with TRBJ1-5; 9 nucleotides align to TRBD1. The trim removed 9 bases at V and 3 bases at J, leaving 9 bases unmatched. The CDR3 spans 15 residues. Germline CDR1 reads MNHEY; CDR2 reads SMNVEV (reference sequence).

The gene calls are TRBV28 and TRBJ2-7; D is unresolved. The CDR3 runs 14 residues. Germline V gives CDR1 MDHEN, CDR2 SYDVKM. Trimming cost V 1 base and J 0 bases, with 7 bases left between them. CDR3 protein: CASSLFLNSYEQYF. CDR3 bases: TGTGCCAGCAGTTTATTTCTAAACTCCTACGAGCAGTACTTC.

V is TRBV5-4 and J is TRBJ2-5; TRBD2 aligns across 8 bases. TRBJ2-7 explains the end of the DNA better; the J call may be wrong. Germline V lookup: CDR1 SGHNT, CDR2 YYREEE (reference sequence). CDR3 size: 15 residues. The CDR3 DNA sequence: TGTGCCAGCAGCTTTAATAGCGGGACTTACTACGAGCAGTACTTC. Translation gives CASSFNSGTYYEQYF.

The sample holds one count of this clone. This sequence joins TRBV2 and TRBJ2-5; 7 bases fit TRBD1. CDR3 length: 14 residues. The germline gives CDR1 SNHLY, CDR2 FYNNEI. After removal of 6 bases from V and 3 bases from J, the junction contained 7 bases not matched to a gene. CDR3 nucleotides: TGTGCCAGCAGGCCGGGACAGACGAAAGAGACCCAGTACTTC. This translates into CASRPGQTKETQYF.

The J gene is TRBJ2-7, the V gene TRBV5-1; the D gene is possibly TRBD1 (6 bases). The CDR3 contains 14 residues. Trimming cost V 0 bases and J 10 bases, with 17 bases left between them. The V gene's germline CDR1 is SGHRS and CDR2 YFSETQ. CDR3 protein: CASSLDNREKGQYF. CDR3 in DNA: TGCGCCAGCAGCTTGGATAACAGGGAAAAAGGCCAGTACTTC.

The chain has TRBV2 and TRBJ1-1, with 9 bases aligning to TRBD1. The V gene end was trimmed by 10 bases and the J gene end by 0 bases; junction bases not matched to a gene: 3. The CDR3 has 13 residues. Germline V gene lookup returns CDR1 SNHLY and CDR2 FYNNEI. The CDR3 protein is CATGTGMNTEAFF. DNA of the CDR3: TGTGCCACCGGGACAGGGATGAACACTGAAGCTTTCTTT.

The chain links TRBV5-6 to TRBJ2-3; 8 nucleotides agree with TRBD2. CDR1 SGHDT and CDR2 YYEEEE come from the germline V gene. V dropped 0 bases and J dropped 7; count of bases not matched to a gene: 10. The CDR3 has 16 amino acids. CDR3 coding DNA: TGTGCCAGCAGCTTGGTAGTTACGGGAGGGAAAAATACGCAGTATTTT. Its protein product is CASSLVVTGGKNTQYF.

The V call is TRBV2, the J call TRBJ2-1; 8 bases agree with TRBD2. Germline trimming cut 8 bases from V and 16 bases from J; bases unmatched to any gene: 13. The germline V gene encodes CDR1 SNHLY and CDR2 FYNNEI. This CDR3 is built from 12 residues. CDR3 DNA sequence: TGTGCCAGCCGCTCTCTCGGGACTAGTGGATTCTTC. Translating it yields CASRSLGTSGFF.

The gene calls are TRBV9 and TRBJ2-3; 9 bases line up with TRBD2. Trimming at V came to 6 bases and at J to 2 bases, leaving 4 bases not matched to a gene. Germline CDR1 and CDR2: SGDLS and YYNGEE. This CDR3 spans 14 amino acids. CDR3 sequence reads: CASNPSGNTDTQYF. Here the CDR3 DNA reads TGTGCCAGCAACCCTAGCGGGAACACAGATACGCAGTATTTT.